One and the same sample provided the 14 T cell receptor beta chains below, sequenced in a study of T cells in Graves' hyperthyroidism and ophthalmopathy. Using RNA transcripts as the source, TCR beta CDR3 regions were amplified. A first-round RT-PCR of the TCR CDR3 used the HTBI primer set. TCRdb ran MiXCR on the multiplex PCR reads and lists one entry per CDR3 protein. The sample contains roughly 500,000 distinct CDR3 sequences, around 14% of which appear only once. The sequenced sample consisted of blood. All receptors come from a woman under 40 with Graves' hyperthyroidism that later progressed to Graves' ophthalmopathy.

This clonotype was seen ten or more times. J is TRBJ2-7 and V is TRBV4-2; D not resolved. From germline, CDR1 is LGHNA and CDR2 YNFKEQ. This CDR3 is 15 amino acids long. V gave up 0 bases and J gave up 0 bases, with 9 bases separating them. CDR3 bases: TGTGCCAGCAGCCAAGAAAGGGTGTCCTCCTACGAGCAGTACTTC. This gives the protein CASSQERVSSYEQYF.

The chain uses TRBV9 and TRBJ2-7; 9 bases line up with TRBD1. V dropped 0 bases and J dropped 5; count of bases not matched to a gene: 9. The V gene's germline CDR1 is SGDLS and CDR2 YYNGEE. The CDR3 is 16 amino acids. The CDR3 sequence is CASSVGGGTGSDEQYF. As DNA, the CDR3 is TGTGCCAGCAGCGTAGGAGGGGGGACAGGGAGCGACGAGCAGTACTTC. Full variable domain (remainder filled in from reference TRBV9 and TRBJ2-7): DSGVTQTPKHLITATGQRVTLRCSPRSGDLSVYWYQQSLDQGLQFLIQYYNGEERAKGNILERFSAQQFPDLHSELNLSSLELGDSALYFCASSVGGGTGSDEQYFGPGTRLTVT.

This clonotype was seen at least ten times. The chain has TRBV18 and TRBJ1-5, with TRBD1 as a possible D gene (6 bases). This CDR3 is 15 amino acids long. Germline CDR1 is KGHSH and CDR2 is LQKENI. Trimming cost V 3 bases and J 4 bases, with 13 bases left between them. The CDR3 nucleotides read TGTGCCAGCTCACCGTCGACAGGCGAAAATCAGCCCCAGCATTTT. It specifies CASSPSTGENQPQHF.

In this sample, this clonotype turned up many times. V and J are TRBV27 and TRBJ1-1; no firm D call. Germline V lookup: CDR1 MNHEY, CDR2 SMNVEV (reference sequence). The CDR3 is made up of 11 amino acids. V was trimmed by 6 bases and J by 4 bases, leaving 6 bases between them. The CDR3 nucleotides read TGTGCCAGCAGCGGGAGCACTGAAGCTTTCTTT. Amino acid sequence: CASSGSTEAFF.

This chain joins TRBV3-1 and TRBJ2-7; D call uncertain. Germline CDR1 and CDR2: LGHDT and YNNKEL (reference sequence). V was shortened by 1 base and J by 2 bases, with 9 bases between the two germline ends. CDR3 length: 14 residues. The CDR3 nucleotides read TGTGCCAGCAGCCAAGGACGCCTCACCTACGAGCAGTACTTC. This sequence encodes CASSQGRLTYEQYF.

The table lists this clonotype with many counts. The V call is TRBV12-3 or TRBV12-4, the J call TRBJ1-5; maybe TRBD1 (6 bases). CDR3 length equals 15 residues. V was trimmed by 1 base and J by 7 bases, leaving 14 bases between them. The CDR3: CASSLGRGDLQPQHF. The CDR3 bases are TGTGCCAGCAGTTTAGGGAGGGGGGACCTCCAGCCCCAGCATTTT.

The table lists this clonotype with many counts. The chain is built from TRBV27 and TRBJ1-1; TRBD1 aligns across 7 bases. There are 14 residues in the CDR3. The ends lost 5 bases at V and 11 bases at J; junction bases unmatched: 14. The germline CDR1 and CDR2 sequences are MNHEY and SMNVEV (reference sequence). The CDR3 is CASSTGQASDRAFF. CDR3 nucleotides: TGTGCCAGCAGTACCGGACAGGCCAGCGATAGGGCTTTCTTT.

There are many counts of this clonotype. The rearrangement uses TRBV7-2 and TRBJ1-1; D gene uncertain. The CDR3 totals 11 residues. The germline V and J ends were trimmed by 4 bases and 7 bases, with 7 bases remaining between them. Germline-derived CDR1 and CDR2 are SGHTA and FQGNSA. CDR3 DNA: TGTGCCAGCAGCTCTTGGGGTGAAGCTTTCTTT. Amino acids: CASSSWGEAFF.

This clonotype has a count of ten or more. The gene calls are TRBV6-6 and TRBJ1-6; D not certain. This CDR3 region has 14 residues. CDR1 is MNHNY, CDR2 SVGAGI, per germline (reference sequence). Trimming took off 2 bases at V and 7 bases at J, with 9 bases between the two ends. The CDR3 nucleotides read TGTGCCAGCAGTTACAAGGGCGTCAATTCACCCCTCCACTTT. Translation: CASSYKGVNSPLHF.

This clonotype was found many times. The V call is TRBV30, the J call TRBJ2-1; no definite D call. Looked up from germline, CDR1 is GTSNPN and CDR2 is SVGIG (reference sequence). The CDR3 is 14 residues long. V was pared by 0 bases and J by 11 bases, with 17 bases between. Written as DNA, the CDR3 is TGTGCCTGGAGTGTACTAAGAGGTGGGGATAAGCAGTTCTTC. Protein sequence: CAWSVLRGGDKQFF.

This clonotype appeared a few times. V gene TRBV7-9 combines with J gene TRBJ2-3; 8 nucleotides agree with TRBD2. Germline trimming cut 1 base from V and 7 bases from J; bases unmatched to any gene: 4. CDR1 is SEHNR and CDR2 is FQNEAQ in the germline V gene (reference sequence). The CDR3 length is 14 residues. CDR3 bases: TGTGCCAGCAGCTTAGAAGCGGGAGATCATACGCAGTATTTT. It yields the protein CASSLEAGDHTQYF. Full variable domain (remainder filled in from reference TRBV7-9 and TRBJ2-3): DTGVSQNPRHKITKRGQNVTFRCDPISEHNRLYWYRQTLGQGPEFLTYFQNEAQLEKSRLLSDRFSAERPKGSFSTLEIQRTEQGDSAMYLCASSLEAGDHTQYFGPGTRLTVL.

This clonotype has at least ten counts. The chain employs TRBV7-6 and TRBJ2-5, with a possible D match to TRBD2 (5 bases). The CDR3 sequence is 16 residues long. Trimming shortened V by 5 bases and J by 1 base, and 17 bases separated the two germline ends. Germline CDR1 SGHVS, CDR2 FNYEAQ. The CDR3 protein is CASSPSSGNPQETQYF. The CDR3 region has the DNA TGTGCCAGCAGCCCGAGCTCCGGGAACCCCCAAGAGACCCAGTACTTC.

This clonotype was counted at least ten times. The gene calls are TRBV24-1 and TRBJ2-7, with D possibly matching TRBD1 (5 bases). Per the germline V gene, CDR1 is KGHDR and CDR2 is SFDVKD. There are 13 residues in the CDR3. Trimming pared 5 bases from V and 6 bases from J, leaving 13 bases between. The CDR3 sequence is CATSGVPQGEQYF. Here the CDR3 DNA reads TGTGCCACCAGTGGCGTTCCCCAGGGCGAGCAGTACTTC.

This clonotype showed up many times. The chain links TRBV11-2 to TRBJ2-6, with D possibly TRBD1 on 6 matching bases. Germline CDR1 SGHAT, CDR2 FQNNGV. The CDR3 loop spans 13 amino acids. Trimming cost V 8 bases and J 4 bases, with 9 bases left between them. CDR3 nucleotides: TGTGCCAGCGACAGGTCCGGGGCCAACGTCCTGACTTTC. It encodes CASDRSGANVLTF.